This passage covers 14 T cell receptor beta chains from one sample sequenced in a study of a mutant IDH1 vaccine in newly diagnosed glioma. Their specific antigens are unknown. As to time point: week 23, last vaccination. In every dose of vaccine, 300 ug of mutant IDH1 20-mer peptide was given alongside topical imiquimod. Generated by immunoSEQ multiplex PCR, the TCRdb table keeps only in-frame clones and is missing some. The sample lists about 44,000 clones, approximately 90% occurring once. This specimen consisted of PBMCs, obtained from a glioma patient whose treatment included an IDH1 peptide vaccine. The source of these receptors is a man aged 45-65 years with glioma.

This clone has a single count. The chain has TRBV30 and TRBJ2-7, with D possibly TRBD2 on 5 matching bases. CDR1 and CDR2 from the germline V gene are GTSNPN and SVGIG (reference sequence). CDR3 length equals 15 residues. Trimming shortened V by 0 bases and J by 0 bases, and 12 bases separated the two germline ends. Here the CDR3 DNA reads TGTGCCTGGAGTGTAGGACTGGGGAGCTCCTACGAGCAGTACTTC. This gives the protein CAWSVGLGSSYEQYF.

Remarks on this clone: The junction and the germline gene differ at one end; a read error may be behind it. The chain has TRBV7-7 and TRBJ2-3; D not resolved. Germline V gives CDR1 SSHAT, CDR2 FNYEAQ (reference sequence). The CDR3 covers 16 residues. The CDR3 bases are TGTGCTAGCAGCTCCCTGGGTCCAAGTAGCACAGATACGCAGTATTTT. This gives the protein CASSSLGPSSTDTQYF.

The gene calls are TRBV6-1 and TRBJ2-6; D is undetermined. The ends were cut back, 7 bases at V and 0 bases at J, with 1 base in the middle. The germline CDR1 and CDR2 sequences are MNHNS and SASEGT. The CDR3 runs to 12 residues. The CDR3 is CASISGANVLTF. In DNA, the CDR3 is TGTGCCAGCATCTCTGGGGCCAACGTCCTGACTTTC.

The chain employs TRBV28 and TRBJ2-2, with 12 positions matching TRBD2. J gave up 3 bases and V 6 bases, and 17 bases lay outside the gene matches. Germline V gene data show CDR1 as MDHEN and CDR2 as SYDVKM. CDR3 length equals 20 residues. CDR3 sequence reads: CASRSTRGRRLAGDTGELFF. DNA of the CDR3: TGTGCCAGCAGGTCCACCAGGGGGCGAAGACTAGCGGGGGACACCGGGGAGCTGTTTTTT.

The chain carries TRBV10-1 and TRBJ1-1; D gene unclear. Trimming stripped 4 bases from V and 0 bases from J, with 6 bases between. CDR3 size: 13 residues. Germline CDR1 and CDR2: WNHNN and SYGVQD (reference sequence). This CDR3 is CASSVGVNTEAFF. In DNA form, the CDR3 reads TGCGCCAGCAGTGTCGGAGTGAACACTGAAGCTTTCTTT.

This chain connects TRBV29-1 to TRBJ2-7, with D possibly being TRBD2 (6 bases). Trimming removed 6 bases at V and 0 bases at J, with 18 bases between. The CDR3 covers 15 residues. Germline lookup yields CDR1 SQVTM and CDR2 ANQGSEA. This CDR3 reads CSVGKLEGLSYEQYF. CDR3 DNA sequence: TGCAGCGTGGGGAAGCTGGAGGGCCTCTCCTACGAGCAGTACTTC.

The chain employs TRBV5-1 and TRBJ2-7; the D call may be TRBD1 or TRBD2 (6 bases each). This CDR3 has 15 residues. Germline V gene data show CDR1 as SGHRS and CDR2 as YFSETQ. Trimming took 3 bases from V and 0 from J, leaving 13 bases between them. CDR3: CASSSGDTVSYEQYF. The CDR3 DNA is TGCGCCAGCAGCTCGGGGGACACCGTCTCCTACGAGCAGTACTTC.

This clone was seen only a few times. This sequence joins TRBV28 and TRBJ1-4; D is ambiguous. Trimming cost V 5 bases and J 0 bases, with 10 bases left between them. This CDR3 has 15 residues. Germline V lookup: CDR1 MDHEN, CDR2 SYDVKM. Written as DNA, the CDR3 is TGTGCCAGCAGTCCCGACGGCGCAACTAATGAAAAACTGTTTTTT. It encodes CASSPDGATNEKLFF.

CDR3 bases: TGTGCCAGCAGCGTAGCAGGGGGCAACTACAATGAGCAGTTCTTC. This sequence encodes CASSVAGGNYNEQFF. The J gene is TRBJ2-1, the V gene TRBV9; TRBD1 aligns across 8 bases. V was pared by 0 bases and J by 3 bases, with 2 bases of the junction left unmatched. Per germline, CDR1 SGDLS and CDR2 YYNGEE. This CDR3 has 15 residues.

This chain joins TRBV6-5 and TRBJ2-2; no definite D call. The ends were cut back, 7 bases at V and 1 base at J, with 10 bases in the middle. The CDR3 is 14 amino acids. The germline V gene encodes CDR1 MNHEY and CDR2 SVGAGI. The CDR3 DNA reads as TGTGCCAGCAAGTTAAGGCGGAACACCGGGGAGCTGTTTTTT. It yields the protein CASKLRRNTGELFF.

V usage is TRBV5-5 and J usage is TRBJ2-7; tentative D call: TRBD1 (6 bases). Germline CDR1 and CDR2: SGHKS and YYEKEE (reference sequence). V lost 3 bases, J lost 2 bases, and 15 bases lay in between. This CDR3 is 15 amino acids long. CDR3 in amino acids: CASSYRTAETYEQYF. The CDR3 bases are TGTGCCAGCAGCTATCGGACAGCCGAGACCTACGAGCAGTACTTC.

The V gene is TRBV18, the J gene TRBJ1-2, with a tentative D call TRBD1 (5 bases). Trimming cost V 6 bases and J 4 bases, with 9 bases left between them. The CDR3 is 12 residues long. CDR1 is KGHSH, CDR2 LQKENI, per germline. CDR3 in amino acids: CASSDNGYGYTF. As DNA, the CDR3 is TGTGCCAGCTCGGACAATGGCTATGGCTACACCTTC.

This chain links TRBV11-1 with TRBJ2-6; 7 bases align to TRBD1. Germline V gene sequence: CDR1 SGHAT, CDR2 FQDESV (reference sequence). Trimming took 4 bases from V and 3 from J; bases not matched to a gene: 9. CDR3 size: 17 residues. The CDR3 nucleotides are TGTGCCAGCAGCTCCCGACAGGGTCCGGGTGGGGCCAACGTCCTGACTTTC. Its translation is CASSSRQGPGGANVLTF.

The chain employs TRBV7-6 and TRBJ2-6; no firm D call. CDR1 SGHVS and CDR2 FNYEAQ come from the germline V gene. This CDR3 spans 17 amino acids. Trimming stripped 2 bases from V and 0 bases from J, with 11 bases between. In DNA form, the CDR3 reads TGTGCCAGCAGCTTATCGCGTACCGGCTCTGGGGCCAACGTCCTGACTTTC. Residues: CASSLSRTGSGANVLTF.